This T cell receptor beta chain was sequenced in a study of blood T cells in healthy people across ages. This clonotype was recorded only once. Alongside a J-beta primer mix, a sample-barcoded 5' primer served in a second PCR lasting about 7 to 12 cycles. TCRdb independently ran MiXCR on the 5' RACE reads; one entry per CDR3 protein. The sample lists 660,000 or so distinct CDR3 sequences; roughly 50% were seen once. Sequencing was done on a sample of blood. This sequence originates from a man aged 60-69 years in good health.

CDR3 nucleotide sequence: TGTGCCACGGCGGGACCTGGGGCCAACGTCCTGACTTTC. This sequence encodes CATAGPGANVLTF. The V call is TRBV19, the J call TRBJ2-6, with D possibly being TRBD2 (6 bases). Trimming cost V 10 bases and J 2 bases, with 9 bases left between them. CDR1 and CDR2 (germline): LNHDA, SQIVND (reference sequence). The CDR3 spans 13 residues.